This T cell receptor (beta chain) was found in a study of blood T cell repertoires in COVID-19 (dated by TCRdb to about 2020). Looking at the study overall: Collaborator samples came from the United States, Italy and Spain and covered acute and convalescent phases of COVID-19. Where available, HLA class I and class II types were obtained from metadata supplied by the sample provider rather than from assay-based typing. Samples came from the ongoing ImmuneRACE study (first 160 participants) plus 1,254 subjects from 6 global collaborators. A de-identified subject ID, COVID-19 status, age in years and sex were almost always included in the sample metadata. Deeply sampled blood TCRbeta repertoires from subjects exposed to, actively infected with, or recovered from COVID-19 were included in the dataset. The repertoires were made available in a free public database intended to serve as a resource for research on the immune response to SARS-CoV-2. The prospective study material was composed of cDNA or gDNA derived from T cells, B-cell-depleted T cells, or PBMCs.

The CDR3 goes from the cysteine to the phenylalanine over 13 residues. The only DNA kept is the CDR3, 39 bases in frame from the first base. CDR1 and CDR2 (SGHKS, YYEKEE) derive from the germline V gene (reference sequence). Compared with germline, V lacks 6 bases and J lacks 4 bases; bases without a gene match: 4. Participants in the prospective study were enrolled through a virtual design, were aged roughly 18 to 100 years, and lived in about two dozen United States geographic areas. In the prospective study, participants were assigned to cohorts based on the clinical history participants reported in a screening survey and a study questionnaire. ImmuneRACE Cohort 3 recovered participants were defined by two consecutive negative NP/OP PCR tests, healthcare professional clearance, or symptom resolution. Mobile phlebotomists in the prospective study collected whole blood, serum and a nasopharyngeal or oropharyngeal swab from every participant. Over a 2-month period, participants in the prospective study had the option of providing additional blood draws and questionnaires. Before DNA extraction, prospective study blood samples were shipped either frozen or at room temperature.

Overall results and qualifications from the work: The amount of clinical and demographic metadata varied by source and participant and was provided uncurated.

The immunoSEQ Assay, a bias-controlled multiplex PCR, was used to amplify TCRbeta CDR3 regions from genomic DNA. In the original analysis: Nucleated cell counts per sample were estimated from amplification of reference gene primers within the assay. Sequence reads were collapsed and filtered to measure the absolute abundance of every unique TCRbeta CDR3 rearrangement. For each sample, productive Simpson clonality was calculated as the square root of Simpson's diversity index over productive rearrangements. As stored in TCRdb, this immuneACCESS dataset retains in-frame rearrangements with V and J assigned. A fraction of the clones does not appear; measured against another copy, unresolved V genes explain less than half of the discrepancy, and the remainder lacks a known reason. D and trimming were read from the DNA, whereas the V and J calls and clone size are those reported in that table. The sample table lists some 150,000 clones, 89% of them with a count of one. Jointly, the top ten make up roughly 0.8% of the sample.

Details on this clone: Its recognized antigen is unknown. Base qualities are missing; no much larger clone stands one base away.

The origin of this receptor is a woman aged 18-29 years who had recovered from COVID-19. Rearrangement joined TRBV5-5 to TRBJ2-3, with 8 bases aligning to TRBD2. Sample: PBMCs or T cells enriched from blood (not recorded which). The DNA sequence reads TGTGCCAGCATTCAGCGGGGGCCAGATACGCAGTATTTT. Protein translation: CASIQRGPDTQYF.